These 25 T cell receptor beta chains were sequenced from one sample in a study of cytomegalovirus exposure and HLA in healthy donors. Primers included in the PCR were 60 Vbeta and 13 Jbeta primers. Profiling relied on immunoSEQ multiplex PCR, and the TCRdb table lists in-frame clones only, not all of them. The table records about 130,000 clones, around 80% of them present only once. Sequencing used PBMCs. These receptor sequences come from a woman aged 55-70 years in good health and CMV-seropositive.

This clone was counted only a few times. The J gene is TRBJ2-5, the V gene TRBV28, with 8 bases fitting TRBD1. The end of the DNA aligns better with TRBJ2-7, so the J call may be wrong. CDR3 length: 15 residues. Looked up from germline, CDR1 is MDHEN and CDR2 is SYDVKM. Here the CDR3 reads CASTQRTGKSYEQYF. The CDR3 coding sequence is TGTGCCAGCACCCAACGGACAGGGAAATCCTACGAGCAGTACTTC.

V gene TRBV11-1 combines with J gene TRBJ2-1; 11 nucleotides match TRBD2. J was trimmed by 8 bases and V by 7 bases; bases with no gene match: 13. CDR1 SGHAT and CDR2 FQDESV come from the germline V gene (reference sequence). The CDR3 contains 16 residues. The CDR3 DNA is TGTGCCAGCACTCCCGTAGCGGGGGGGCATAGAGATGAGCAGTTCTTC. Protein product: CASTPVAGGHRDEQFF.

This clone was seen only a few times. CDR3 DNA: TGTGCCAGCAGCCAAGACAGGGATGGGGCCAACGTCCTGACTTTC. Protein: CASSQDRDGANVLTF. The chain recombines TRBV4-2 with TRBJ2-6; D is possibly TRBD1 (5 bases). V was clipped by 0 bases and J by 3 bases, with 6 bases between them. Germline V gene data show CDR1 as LGHNA and CDR2 as YNFKEQ. The CDR3 has 15 amino acids.

Only one count was recorded for this clone. This chain links TRBV10-3 with TRBJ2-3, with D perhaps matching TRBD2 (6 bases). CDR1 and CDR2 from the germline V gene are ENHRY and SYGVKD. This CDR3 contains 21 residues. Trimming pared 4 bases from V and 0 bases from J, leaving 29 bases between. The CDR3 DNA reads TGTGCCATCAGTGCTCAGGGCGGGCTAGCGCGCGTAGGTGGAAGCACAGATACGCAGTATTTT. Its protein is CAISAQGGLARVGGSTDTQYF.

In its sample, this clone was seen a few times. The V gene is TRBV30, the J gene TRBJ2-5; TRBD1 agrees at 7 bases. With V trimmed by 0 bases and J by 12 bases, 7 bases remained unmatched. The germline CDR1 and CDR2 sequences are GTSNPN and SVGIG (reference sequence). The CDR3 totals 12 residues. The CDR3 DNA reads TGTGCCTGGAGTGTAAGGAAGGGACAGAAGTACTTC. The encoded protein is CAWSVRKGQKYF.

The rearrangement links TRBV2 to TRBJ1-4; 11 nucleotides align to TRBD1. The germline gives CDR1 SNHLY, CDR2 FYNNEI. The V and J ends lost 6 bases and 4 bases, in that order; junction bases with no gene match: 7. The CDR3 spans 16 residues. The CDR3 reads CASSLGQGASNEKLFF. The CDR3, as DNA: TGTGCCAGCAGCCTTGGACAGGGGGCGAGTAATGAAAAACTGTTTTTT.

In this sample, this clone turned up once. J is TRBJ2-7 and V is TRBV18, with 9 bases fitting TRBD1. This CDR3 is 14 amino acids long. The germline gives CDR1 KGHSH, CDR2 LQKENI. V trimming: 3 bases; J trimming: 3 bases; junction bases outside the gene matches: 3. The CDR3 bases are TGTGCCAGCTCACCCGGGACAGGGTTCTACGAGCAGTACTTC. Translating gives CASSPGTGFYEQYF. The complete variable domain, with remaining parts taken from reference TRBV18 and TRBJ2-7, reads NAGVMQNPRHLVRRRGQEARLRCSPMKGHSHVYWYRQLPEEGLKFMVYLQKENIIDESGMPKERFSAEFPKEGPSILRIQQVVRGDSAAYFCASSPGTGFYEQYFGPGTRLTVT.

The rearrangement uses TRBV7-8 and TRBJ2-7; D is ambiguous. V lost 5 bases and J 1 base, leaving 12 bases between the germline ends. Germline V gene lookup returns CDR1 SGHVS and CDR2 FQNEAQ. This CDR3 is 14 amino acids long. CDR3 loop: CASSAPTRSYEQYF. The CDR3 coding sequence is TGTGCCAGCAGCGCTCCTACTCGATCCTACGAGCAGTACTTC.

The genes are TRBV11-2 and TRBJ2-1; D is perhaps TRBD1 (5 bases). V was clipped by 6 bases and J by 8 bases, with 17 bases between them. The CDR3 is 14 residues long. CDR1 is SGHAT, CDR2 FQNNGV, per germline. This chain's CDR3 is CASRGRSGADEQFF. The CDR3 DNA is TGTGCCAGCAGAGGCAGGTCTGGGGCCGATGAGCAGTTCTTC. The whole variable domain, filled in from reference TRBV11-2 and TRBJ2-1, reads EAGVAQSPRYKIIEKRQSVAFWCNPISGHATLYWYQQILGQGPKLLIQFQNNGVVDDSQLPKDRFSAERLKGVDSTLKIQPAKLEDSAVYLCASRGRSGADEQFFGPGTRLTVL.

This clone has a handful of counts. This chain links TRBV30 with TRBJ1-2; the D is unclear. CDR3 length: 15 residues. Trimming shortened V by 2 bases and J by 2 bases, and 15 bases separated the two germline ends. Germline-derived CDR1 and CDR2 are GTSNPN and SVGIG (reference sequence). The CDR3 DNA follows: TGTGCCTGGAGTCCCCCTCGGGTCCTGAACTATGGCTACACCTTC. It yields the protein CAWSPPRVLNYGYTF.

This chain connects TRBV7-2 to TRBJ2-7; 11 bases agree with TRBD1. The germline V gene encodes CDR1 SGHTA and CDR2 FQGNSA. Losses at the gene ends were 3 bases for V and 5 bases for J; bases not matched to a gene: 3. The CDR3 extends over 14 amino acids. The CDR3 region is CASSLDRGHNEQYF. The DNA of the CDR3 is TGTGCCAGCAGCTTGGACAGGGGGCACAACGAGCAGTACTTC.

The chain is built from TRBV4-1 and TRBJ1-4; possibly TRBD1 for D (5 bases). Germline V gene sequence: CDR1 MGHRA, CDR2 YSYEKL. V lost 0 bases to trimming and J lost 5 bases, with 13 bases between them. This CDR3 is built from 16 residues. The DNA of the CDR3 is TGCGCCAGCAGCCAAGATAGGAGCGCAGGGAATGAAAAACTGTTTTTT. Protein product: CASSQDRSAGNEKLFF.

The chain carries TRBV6-1 and TRBJ2-7; perhaps TRBD1 as D (6 bases). The CDR3 runs 15 residues. Between the trimmed V and J ends, which lost 6 bases and 6 bases, there was a span of 21 bases. The germline gives CDR1 MNHNS, CDR2 SASEGT. The DNA of the CDR3 is TGTGCCAGCAGAGGGGGAAAAGGGACCCCAGTCGAGCAGTACTTC. This sequence encodes CASRGGKGTPVEQYF.

A word on this clone: The junction and the germline gene differ at one end; a read error may be behind it. The chain carries TRBV5-1 and TRBJ2-7, with D tentatively TRBD2 (5 bases). The CDR3 has 13 residues. Germline CDR1 reads SGHRS; CDR2 reads YFSETQ. CDR3 loop: CASSWVGDYEQCF. The CDR3 DNA is TGCGCCAGCAGCTGGGTGGGAGACTACGAGCAGTGCTTC.

The V call is TRBV18, the J call TRBJ1-2; 9 bases agree with TRBD1. The ends lost 2 bases at V and 6 bases at J; junction bases unmatched: 7. Per the germline V gene, CDR1 is KGHSH and CDR2 is LQKENI. CDR3 length equals 15 residues. Here the CDR3 reads CASSPTGGPLDGYTF. Written as DNA, the CDR3 is TGTGCCAGCTCACCAACAGGGGGCCCTCTAGATGGCTACACCTTC.

The chain is built from TRBV7-2 and TRBJ2-3; D possibly corresponds to TRBD2 (5 bases). CDR1 is SGHTA, CDR2 FQGNSA, per germline. The ends were cut back, 1 base at V and 1 base at J, with 9 bases in the middle. The CDR3 has 15 amino acids. The CDR3 loop reads CASSLVLARTDTQYF. CDR3 nucleotides: TGTGCCAGCAGCTTAGTCCTAGCCCGCACAGATACGCAGTATTTT.

J is TRBJ1-1 and V is TRBV4-1, with D unclear. The germline V gene has CDR1 MGHRA and CDR2 YSYEKL. V was cut by 4 bases and J by 3 bases, with 9 bases left in between. The length of the CDR3 is 13 residues. As DNA, the CDR3 is TGCGCCAGCAGCCCGGGATATGACACTGAAGCTTTCTTT. It is translated as CASSPGYDTEAFF.

This chain connects TRBV2 to TRBJ2-7, with TRBD1 as a possible D gene (5 bases). Trimming took 11 bases from V and 4 from J, leaving 24 bases between them. Germline CDR1 and CDR2: SNHLY and FYNNEI. The CDR3 has 15 residues. CDR3: CAQHGGAGPAYEQYF. CDR3 nucleotides: TGTGCCCAGCACGGTGGAGCAGGGCCTGCTTACGAGCAGTACTTC. Filled out from reference TRBV2 and TRBJ2-7, the complete variable domain reads EPEVTQTPSHQVTQMGQEVILRCVPISNHLYFYWYRQILGQKVEFLVSFYNNEISEKSEIFDDQFSVERPDGSNFTLKIRSTKLEDSAMYFCAQHGGAGPAYEQYFGPGTRLTVT.

The chain employs TRBV6-5 and TRBJ1-2; 8 positions agree with TRBD1. The CDR3 is made up of 15 amino acids. Per the germline V gene, CDR1 is MNHEY and CDR2 is SVGAGI. Trimming took 7 bases from V and 8 from J; bases not matched to a gene: 15. The CDR3 bases are TGTGCCAGCATTCAAACGGCGACAGGGGTCGGGGGCTACACCTTC. Protein sequence: CASIQTATGVGGYTF.

The chain recombines TRBV5-1 with TRBJ1-4; TRBD1 is a possible D gene (6 bases). The CDR3 length is 17 residues. Trimming cost V 0 bases and J 8 bases, with 20 bases left between them. Germline V gene data show CDR1 as SGHRS and CDR2 as YFSETQ. The CDR3 region has the DNA TGCGCCAGCAGCTTGGGCTCCACCGCAGGGGATGGCGAAAAACTGTTTTTT. Translated: CASSLGSTAGDGEKLFF.

V and J are TRBV27 and TRBJ1-4; TRBD1 aligns across 9 bases. This CDR3 comprises 19 residues. Germline values: CDR1 MNHEY, CDR2 SMNVEV (reference sequence). Trimming took 0 bases from V and 0 from J; bases not matched to a gene: 8. The CDR3 reads CASSLSGDRVSTTNEKLFF. Here the CDR3 DNA reads TGTGCCAGCAGTTTATCTGGGGACAGGGTTTCAACAACTAATGAAAAACTGTTTTTT.

The table lists this clone with a few counts. The chain carries TRBV10-3 and TRBJ2-3; D not certain. The CDR3 loop spans 12 amino acids. V was trimmed by 2 bases and J by 4 bases, leaving 4 bases between them. CDR1 and CDR2 from the germline V gene are ENHRY and SYGVKD. CDR3 nucleotide sequence: TGTGCCATCAGTGAGGCAGCAGATACGCAGTATTTT. Its translation is CAISEAADTQYF.

The V and J genes are TRBV6-1 and TRBJ1-2, with 8 bases fitting TRBD1. The germline V gene has CDR1 MNHNS and CDR2 SASEGT. J was trimmed by 8 bases and V by 6 bases; bases with no gene match: 5. This CDR3 comprises 12 residues. CDR3 sequence: CASRLDREGYTF. CDR3 sequence (DNA): TGTGCCAGCAGGCTGGACAGGGAGGGCTACACCTTC.

This sequence joins TRBV4-3 and TRBJ1-1; TRBD1 matches at 9 bases. J was trimmed by 6 bases and V by 1 base; bases with no gene match: 3. The germline CDR1 and CDR2 sequences are LGHNA and YSLEER. This CDR3 is 14 amino acids long. In DNA, the CDR3 is TGCGCCAGCAGCCAAGGGGACAGGGAGGCTGAAGCTTTCTTT. Translated, it gives CASSQGDREAEAFF.

The chain couples TRBV6-5 to TRBJ2-5; D gene uncertain. Judging by the DNA end, TRBJ2-7 fits better; the J call may be wrong. Germline CDR1 and CDR2: MNHEY and SVGAGI. The CDR3 spans 15 residues. The chain's CDR3 is CASRPTVQSPYEQYF. The CDR3 DNA follows: TGTGCCAGCAGGCCAACCGTACAGTCTCCCTACGAGCAGTACTTC.